The present T cell receptor beta chain was sequenced within a study of cytomegalovirus exposure and HLA in healthy donors. As concerns this clone: Antigen specificity is unknown.

General study points: Cytomegalovirus association was listed for about 170 TCR beta chains. Upon later analysis, TCR association rates were observed to vary by HLA locus, being highest for DRB1 and lowest for HLA-C.

Likely unrecorded immune exposures existed in these nominally healthy donors. The PCR made use of 60 Vbeta and 13 Jbeta primers. Per the original data handling: Unique TCR beta chains totaled some 88 million in a later count, with roughly 12 million of them shared. The repertoire was sequenced with immunoSEQ multiplex PCR; TCRdb's copy has only in-frame clones and lacks some. V, J and clone size are taken as reported in that table, and D and trimming were inferred from the DNA itself. The sample lists about 93,000 clones, around 76% occurring once. The CDR3 is 15 residues long. Germline V gene data show CDR1 as SGHRS and CDR2 as YFSETQ. The V gene lost 5 bases and the J gene lost 2 bases, with 15 bases spanning the gap.

This chain uses TRBV5-1 with TRBJ2-3, with TRBD1 as a possible D gene (5 bases). Sequencing was carried out using PBMCs. The origin of this receptor is a man younger than 40 in good health and CMV-seronegative. The CDR3 is CASRSLRVATDTQYF. CDR3 in DNA: TGCGCCAGCAGATCCCTCAGGGTCGCCACAGATACGCAGTATTTT.